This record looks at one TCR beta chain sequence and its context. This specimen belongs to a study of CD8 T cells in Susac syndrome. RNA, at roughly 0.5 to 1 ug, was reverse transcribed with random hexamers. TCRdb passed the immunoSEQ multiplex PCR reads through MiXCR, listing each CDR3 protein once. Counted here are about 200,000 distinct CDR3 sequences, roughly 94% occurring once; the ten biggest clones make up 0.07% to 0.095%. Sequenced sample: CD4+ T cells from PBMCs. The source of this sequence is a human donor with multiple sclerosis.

The CDR3 reads CASSQWDASSYNEQFF. The DNA of the CDR3 is TGTGCCAGCAGCCAATGGGACGCCAGCTCCTACAATGAGCAGTTCTTC. The V call is TRBV3-1, the J call TRBJ2-1; perhaps D is TRBD1 or TRBD2 (5 bases each). CDR3 length: 16 residues. The V end lost 2 bases, the J end lost 0 bases, and 11 bases lay between the germline ends. Germline assignment: CDR1 LGHDT and CDR2 YNNKEL (reference sequence).